These 10 T cell receptor beta chains were sequenced from one sample in a study of immune cell composition in non-small cell lung cancer. Some clones are missing from TCRdb's copy, which holds only in-frame ones; the method was immunoSEQ multiplex PCR. The sample records about 1,700 clones, 75% to 85% being singletons. Sample: lung tumor tissue. The receptors here all came from a human donor with non-small cell lung cancer.

The V call is TRBV28, the J call TRBJ1-4; TRBD1 matches at 7 bases. CDR1 and CDR2 from the germline V gene are MDHEN and SYDVKM. This CDR3 region has 14 residues. Trimming at V came to 3 bases and at J to 4 bases, leaving 2 bases not matched to a gene. CDR3 DNA: TGTGCCAGCAGTTTTCAGGGGGGTAATGAAAAACTGTTTTTT. It specifies CASSFQGGNEKLFF. Looking up the rest from reference TRBV28 and TRBJ1-4 gives the full variable domain: DVKVTQSSRYLVKRTGEKVFLECVQDMDHENMFWYRQDPGLGLRLIYFSYDVKMKEKGDIPEGYSVSREKKERFSLILESASTNQTSMYLCASSFQGGNEKLFFGSGTQLSVL.

This clone was counted once. The chain has TRBV5-4 and TRBJ1-2, with 8 nucleotides matching TRBD1. Germline V CDR1 and CDR2: SGHNT, YYREEE (reference sequence). V gave up 2 bases and J gave up 7 bases; unmatched junction bases: 10. The CDR3 covers 15 residues. DNA of the CDR3: TGTGCCAGCAGCTTCAAGGACAGGGATTCGGGTGGCTACACCTTC. Encoded protein: CASSFKDRDSGGYTF. The full variable domain, in which reference TRBV5-4 and TRBJ1-2 provide the parts outside the CDR3, is ETGVTQSPTHLIKTRGQQVTLRCSSQSGHNTVSWYQQALGQGPQFIFQYYREEENGRGNFPPRFSGLQFPNYSSELNVNALELDDSALYLCASSFKDRDSGGYTFGSGTRLTVV.

This clone has a single count. The same CDR3 can be traced to other DNA sequences in this sample. The rearrangement links TRBV5-1 to TRBJ1-6, with a possible D match to TRBD1 (5 bases). Germline CDR1 reads SGHRS; CDR2 reads YFSETQ. The ends were cut back, 4 bases at V and 7 bases at J, with 12 bases in the middle. There are 14 residues in the CDR3. CDR3 DNA: TGCGCCAGCAGCCCGGGGGGGAACAATTCACCCCTCCACTTT. This translates into CASSPGGNNSPLHF.

This clone was seen only a few times. V gene TRBV7-3 combines with J gene TRBJ1-2; 7 bases are a match to TRBD1. The CDR3 runs 13 residues. V shed 1 base, J shed 8 bases, and the junction held 4 bases outside the gene matches. Germline V gene data show CDR1 as SGHTA and CDR2 as FQGTGA. The CDR3, as DNA: TGTGCCAGCAGCTTAAATAGGGGGCAGGGCTACACCTTC. It specifies CASSLNRGQGYTF.

The chain recombines TRBV6-5 with TRBJ2-7, with 9 bases fitting TRBD1. Germline values: CDR1 MNHEY, CDR2 SVGAGI. The V and J ends lost 6 bases and 5 bases, in that order; junction bases with no gene match: 8. This CDR3 contains 14 residues. The CDR3 bases are TGTGCCAGCAGAACCGGGACAGGGACGGACGAGCAGTACTTC. Translating it yields CASRTGTGTDEQYF.

This chain's CDR3 is CACFKGGEQFF. Written as DNA, the CDR3 is TGTGCCTGTTTTAAGGGAGGCGAGCAGTTCTTC. V gene TRBV30 combines with J gene TRBJ2-1, with D maybe TRBD2 (6 bases). The CDR3 totals 11 residues. Trimming removed 6 bases from V and 10 bases from J, with 13 bases in between. Germline V gives CDR1 GTSNPN, CDR2 SVGIG (reference sequence).

Worth noting for this clone: Germline is not matched at one junction end, which may reflect a read error. This sample also contains other DNA sequences that code for the same CDR3. The chain has TRBV4-3 and TRBJ2-5; D possibly corresponds to TRBD2 (7 bases). This CDR3 is 15 amino acids long. Germline values: CDR1 LGHNA, CDR2 YSLEER. CDR3 sequence (DNA): TGCGCCAGCAGTCAAGTTAGGGGGGGTCGGGAGACCCAGTACTTC. Encoded protein: CASSQVRGGRETQYF.

The chain recombines TRBV7-2 with TRBJ2-5, with D hard to call. Trimming shortened V by 1 base and J by 9 bases, and 9 bases separated the two germline ends. The CDR3 has 12 amino acids. CDR1 is SGHTA, CDR2 FQGNSA, per germline. As DNA, the CDR3 is TGTGCCAGCAGCTTAGATCGCGCGTCCCAGTACTTC. It is translated as CASSLDRASQYF.

This rearrangement joins TRBV28 to TRBJ1-6; perhaps TRBD1 as D (5 bases). Per germline, CDR1 MDHEN and CDR2 SYDVKM. This CDR3 has 18 amino acids. The V and J ends lost 6 bases and 7 bases respectively, with 25 bases between them. The CDR3 sequence: CASRFMWAGSQNNSPLHF. CDR3 in DNA: TGTGCCAGCAGATTTATGTGGGCAGGGTCCCAAAACAATTCACCCCTCCACTTT. Combining the CDR3 with reference TRBV28 and TRBJ1-6 gives the whole variable domain DVKVTQSSRYLVKRTGEKVFLECVQDMDHENMFWYRQDPGLGLRLIYFSYDVKMKEKGDIPEGYSVSREKKERFSLILESASTNQTSMYLCASRFMWAGSQNNSPLHFGNGTRLTVT.

The chain employs TRBV6-5 and TRBJ2-5; D is possibly TRBD2 (5 bases). With 5 bases removed from V and 0 bases from J, the gap between germline ends came to 10 bases. Germline V gene sequence: CDR1 MNHEY, CDR2 SVGAGI. This CDR3 has 14 residues. The CDR3 loop is CASSHPDYQETQYF. In nucleotides, the CDR3 is TGTGCCAGCAGTCACCCGGACTACCAAGAGACCCAGTACTTC.